This T cell receptor beta chain came from a study of shared clonotypes between healthy human individuals. Study in general: Donors consisted of two women and a few men between 18 and 49. Notes on the study in general: Depth of sequencing was expected to influence donor clonotype sharing.

The CD4+ fraction was divided into a CD45RA+ naive subset and a CD45RA-negative memory subset. As regards this clone: Antigen unknown.

Several immunoSEQ plates received, in even portions, the genomic DNA of each subset. TCRdb's table, derived via immunoSEQ multiplex PCR, lists solely in-frame clones and lacks some. The sample includes around 720,000 clones, around four fifths seen only once; the top ten take around 2%. The CDR3 covers 13 residues. V lost 0 bases, J lost 5 bases, and 10 bases lay in between. The germline V gene encodes CDR1 GTSNPN and CDR2 SVGIG (reference sequence). The sequenced material came from memory CD4+ T cells sorted from blood. The subset: CD45RA-negative fraction. J is TRBJ2-5 and V is TRBV30; no clear D. The sequence came from a woman aged 25 to 39 in good health. In nucleotides, the CDR3 is TGTGCCTGGAGTGTACTCTTCACGGAGACCCAGTACTTC. It is translated as CAWSVLFTETQYF.